These 22 T cell receptor delta chains originate from one sample sequenced in a study of gamma-delta T cells after stem cell transplantation. TCRdb ran CATT on the RT-PCR reads. The sample holds under 7,000 delta-chain clones, roughly 10% seen once. Sequenced sample: gamma-delta T cells. These receptors were collected from a human donor. It is not recorded whose cells these are; they may come from a transplant donor.

As regards this clone: TCRdb lists the protein of a much larger clone for this DNA, which differs at residue 4, so this is likely a read error; the protein given here is translated from the DNA itself. The rearrangement joins TRDV2 to TRDJ1, with D perhaps matching TRDD3 (5 bases). The CDR3 is 15 residues long. Looked up from germline, CDR1 is GEAIGNYY and CDR2 is EKD. The CDR3 reads CACGTLGGTTDKLIF. Written as DNA, the CDR3 is TGTGCCTGTGGCACCCTCGGGGGTACCACCGATAAACTCATCTTT.

This clone is categorized as medium-sized. The rearrangement links TRDV2 to TRDJ1; tentatively, D is TRDD3 (5 bases). The CDR3 spans 17 residues. Germline loops: CDR1 GEAIGNYY, CDR2 EKD. The V gene lost 1 base and the J gene lost 0 bases, with 17 bases spanning the gap. Written as DNA, the CDR3 is TGTGCCTGTGACACGCTAGGGGACCGAGATCACACCGATAAACTCATCTTT. It codes for CACDTLGDRDHTDKLIF.

This clone was recorded a few times. This likely came from a read error, as a far larger clone is one base away. Different DNA sequences within this sample yield the same CDR3. V and J are TRDV2 and TRDJ1, with 13 bases identical to TRDD3. Germline CDR1 is GEAIGNYY and CDR2 is EKD. The CDR3 covers 18 residues. This CDR3 is CACDTLLGDTRETDKLIF. The CDR3 region has the DNA TGCGCCTGTGACACTTTACTGGGGGATACGCGAGAAACCGATAAACTCATCTTT.

This clone was seen only a few times. This chain uses TRDV2 with TRDJ1; 8 nucleotides align to TRDD3. From germline, CDR1 is GEAIGNYY and CDR2 EKD. This CDR3 has 16 amino acids. The ends lost 4 bases at V and 0 bases at J; junction bases unmatched: 9. The CDR3 region has the DNA TGTGCCTGTGAACGTCTGGGGGACGGAGACACCGATAAACTCATCTTT. It codes for CACERLGDGDTDKLIF.

This clone is categorized as medium-sized. The chain is built from TRDV2 and TRDJ1; TRDD3 agrees at 9 bases. The CDR3 spans 17 residues. CDR1 is GEAIGNYY, CDR2 EKD, per germline. Germline trimming cut 3 bases from V and 0 bases from J; bases unmatched to any gene: 10. This chain's CDR3 is CACDPVLGDLYTDKLIF. The CDR3 DNA reads as TGTGCCTGTGACCCTGTACTGGGGGACTTGTACACCGATAAACTCATCTTT.

On this clone itself: With a much larger clone just one base away, this may be a read error. This chain links TRDV2 with TRDJ1; TRDD3 aligns across 11 bases. CDR3 length: 22 residues. V trimming: 3 bases; J trimming: 0 bases; junction bases outside the gene matches: 23. Germline loops: CDR1 GEAIGNYY, CDR2 EKD. This CDR3 reads CACDAGSLLGDKGMTYTDKLIF. The CDR3, as DNA: TGTGCCTGTGACGCCGGATCGCTACTGGGGGATAAGGGAATGACTTACACCGATAAACTCATCTTT.

In the case of this clone: This may be a read error, as it is one base from a much larger clone. The chain combines TRDV2 with TRDJ3; D possibly matches TRDD2 or TRDD3 (5 bases each). The V end lost 3 bases, the J end lost 0 bases, and 32 bases lay between the germline ends. Germline CDR1 reads GEAIGNYY; CDR2 reads EKD. The CDR3 is 24 amino acids. CDR3 DNA sequence: TGTGCCTGTGACGAACCTTCGGTACTGGTGGACAAAAACCCTAGCTCCTGGGACACCCGACAGATGTTTTTC. Residues: CACDEPSVLVDKNPSSWDTRQMFF.

This clone is large (0.1 to 1%) in the sample. Other DNA sequences of this sample code for an identical CDR3. The rearrangement uses TRDV2 and TRDJ1; 9 nucleotides line up with TRDD3. This CDR3 has 18 amino acids. Losses at the gene ends were 3 bases for V and 2 bases for J; bases not matched to a gene: 15. Germline assignment: CDR1 GEAIGNYY and CDR2 EKD. In DNA, the CDR3 is TGTGCCTGTGACTCCCTCGGACCGGGGGATACTTGGACCGATAAACTCATCTTT. Protein product: CACDSLGPGDTWTDKLIF.

This clone was seen a handful of times. The chain links TRDV2 to TRDJ1; 7 bases map to TRDD3. CDR3 length: 18 residues. Germline lookup yields CDR1 GEAIGNYY and CDR2 EKD. V shed 2 bases, J shed 0 bases, and the junction held 14 bases outside the gene matches. The CDR3 DNA sequence: TGTGCCTGTGACAGGTTGGGGGACCCACGCCTGTACACCGATAAACTCATCTTT. Its protein is CACDRLGDPRLYTDKLIF.

This clone was counted between two and nine times. TCRdb shows a much larger clone's protein in place of this DNA's translation, and the two differ at residue 7, likely through a read error; the protein shown is translated from the DNA. The chain recombines TRDV2 with TRDJ1; D call uncertain. The CDR3 is made up of 16 amino acids. CDR1 and CDR2 from the germline V gene are GEAIGNYY and EKD. Trimming cost V 0 bases and J 0 bases, with 13 bases left between them. The CDR3 DNA reads as TGTGCCTGTGACACCGTCCCCTCCCCATACACCGATAAACTCATCTTT. Protein: CACDTVPSPYTDKLIF.

This clone has more than one count but fewer than ten. One junction end does not reproduce the germline sequence, and a read error may be involved. Other DNA sequences within the sample encode an identical CDR3. This chain uses TRDV2 with TRDJ1, with 13 bases lining up with TRDD3. The CDR3 totals 18 residues. Germline lookup yields CDR1 GEAIGNYY and CDR2 EKD. CDR3 in DNA: TGCGCCTGTGACAACCTACTGGGGGATACGGCGACCACCGATAAACTCATCTTT. Residues: CACDNLLGDTATTDKLIF.

By frequency in the sample, this clone is medium-sized. This sample also contains other DNA sequences that code for the same CDR3. The chain employs TRDV2 and TRDJ1, with 10 positions matching TRDD3. V was clipped by 1 base and J by 0 bases; unmatched bases: 7. There are 17 residues in the CDR3. Germline-derived CDR1 and CDR2 are GEAIGNYY and EKD. The CDR3 nucleotides read TGTGCCTGTGACACTGTACTGGGGGATTCGTACACCGATAAACTCATCTTT. Translated, it gives CACDTVLGDSYTDKLIF.

This clone was recorded a few times. The chain has TRDV2 and TRDJ1; D unresolved. Trimming stripped 0 bases from V and 0 bases from J, with 16 bases between. From germline, CDR1 is GEAIGNYY and CDR2 EKD. The CDR3 is 17 amino acids. CDR3 amino acids: CACDTVSAGPYTDKLIF. DNA of the CDR3: TGTGCCTGTGACACCGTATCGGCGGGACCGTACACCGATAAACTCATCTTT.

Concerning this clone itself: TCRdb's listed protein matches a much larger clone and diverges from this DNA's translation at residue 5, likely through a read error; the protein shown comes from the DNA. V and J are TRDV2 and TRDJ1, with TRDD3 as a possible D gene (5 bases). The V end lost 3 bases, the J end lost 1 base, and 11 bases lay between the germline ends. The germline V gene has CDR1 GEAIGNYY and CDR2 EKD. This CDR3 region has 14 residues. CDR3 in amino acids: CACDAVLVTDKLIF. CDR3 nucleotides: TGTGCCTGTGACGCCGTACTGGTCACCGATAAACTCATCTTT.

V is TRDV2 and J is TRDJ1, with a tentative D call TRDD3 (6 bases). V was cut by 4 bases and J by 0 bases, with 20 bases left in between. This CDR3 is built from 17 residues. Looked up from germline, CDR1 is GEAIGNYY and CDR2 is EKD. CDR3: CACEKLGTNGYTDKLIF. CDR3 nucleotides: TGTGCCTGTGAGAAACTGGGAACAAACGGGTACACCGATAAACTCATCTTT.

Details on this clone: The same CDR3 can be traced to other DNA sequences in this sample. The chain has TRDV2 and TRDJ1, with 7 positions matching TRDD3. The CDR3 length is 20 residues. Germline V gene data show CDR1 as GEAIGNYY and CDR2 as EKD. With V trimmed by 3 bases and J by 0 bases, 21 bases remained unmatched. Written as DNA, the CDR3 is TGTGCCTGTGACTCCCTTCAGGGGGGATTACCGCAACCGTACACCGATAAACTCATCTTT. Its protein product is CACDSLQGGLPQPYTDKLIF.

The table lists this clone with a few counts. This sequence may be a read error, since a much larger clone differs from it by one base. CDR3 in amino acids: CACDGIPLTGGYKTDKLIF. The CDR3 bases are TGTGCCTGTGACGGCATTCCTCTTACTGGGGGATACAAGACCGATAAACTCATCTTT. The rearrangement joins TRDV2 to TRDJ1; 12 bases map to TRDD3. After removal of 3 bases from V and 2 bases from J, the junction contained 15 bases not matched to a gene. The CDR3 extends over 19 amino acids. The germline CDR1 and CDR2 sequences are GEAIGNYY and EKD.

With respect to this clone: A read error may explain this, as a much larger clone is one base away. The chain uses TRDV2 and TRDJ1; TRDD3 agrees at 11 bases. The CDR3 is made up of 20 amino acids. CDR1 and CDR2 (germline): GEAIGNYY, EKD. The CDR3 loop is CACDTLPTSLGDTAADTLIF. CDR3 DNA sequence: TGTGCCTGTGACACGCTCCCTACGTCCCTGGGGGATACAGCGGCCGATACACTCATCTTT.

This clone showed up just a few times. The chain recombines TRDV2 with TRDJ1; 11 nucleotides agree with TRDD3. Trimming took 3 bases from V and 0 from J; bases not matched to a gene: 14. CDR3 size: 19 residues. Germline-derived CDR1 and CDR2 are GEAIGNYY and EKD. CDR3 sequence reads: CACDPAGGYPARYTDKLIF. The CDR3 DNA follows: TGTGCCTGTGACCCTGCTGGGGGATACCCCGCAAGGTACACCGATAAACTCATCTTT.

Sample share makes this clone large. The chain has TRDV2 and TRDJ1; tentatively, D is TRDD3 (5 bases). The CDR3 loop spans 15 amino acids. V lost 0 bases, J lost 1 base, and 11 bases lay in between. Germline CDR1 and CDR2: GEAIGNYY and EKD. CDR3 region: CACDTLGGTTDKLIF. The CDR3, as DNA: TGTGCCTGTGACACCCTCGGGGGTACCACCGATAAACTCATCTTT.

This clone was counted a few times. TCRdb and the translated DNA give different amino acids at residue 10; the protein presented here is the one translated from the DNA. The rearrangement links TRDV2 to TRDJ1; possible D gene TRDD1, 5 bases. Trimming took off 0 bases at V and 0 bases at J, with 19 bases between the two ends. Germline V lookup: CDR1 GEAIGNYY, CDR2 EKD. The CDR3 sequence is 18 residues long. CDR3 coding DNA: TGTGCCTGTGACACCGTTGAAATGACTGTGGTAGACACCGATAAACTCATCTTT. Amino acid sequence: CACDTVEMTVVDTDKLIF.

This clone was seen a handful of times. This may be a read error, as it is one base from a much larger clone. The genes are TRDV2 and TRDJ1, with TRDD3 identical over 11 bases. The CDR3 extends over 20 amino acids. From germline, CDR1 is GEAIGNYY and CDR2 EKD. Here the CDR3 DNA reads TGTGCCTGTGACACCGTTGCTGGGGGATACAGCCGGGCTGTCGCTGATACACTCATCTTT. Translating it yields CACDTVAGGYSRAVADTLIF.